Listed below are T cell receptor beta chains from one sample, sequenced in a study of T cell responses to AZD1222 COVID-19 vaccine. The method was immunoSEQ multiplex PCR; TCRdb's version includes in-frame clones alone and lacks a portion of them. The sample gives about 130,000 clones, roughly nine tenths of which show up once; about 1.6% is in the top ten. The sequences come from peripheral blood, collected on day 0 of AZD1222 vaccination. Receptors originate from an adult in good health. CDR3s include the opening cysteine and the closing phenylalanine or tryptophan. Each record gives: D gene, CDR3 length, clone size, J gene, V gene, CDR3 DNA, CDR3 protein. The D gene is left open where the match is weak. Only part of the rows carry a size: once, few, many, or a class if the clone is expanded.

>NA|15|NA|TRBJ1-2|TRBV5-8
TGTGCCAGCAGCTTCAGGCAGTTGGTTGGAGGTGGCTACACCTTC
CASSFRQLVGGGYTF
>TRBD1|15|once|TRBJ1-1|TRBV24-1
TGTGCGGTGAGTGCGGTGACAGGGGGAGGCACTGAAGCTTTCTTT
CAVSAVTGGGTEAFF
>NA|14|NA|TRBJ2-3|TRBV6-2/TRBV6-3
TGTGCCAGCAGTTTTCCATCTAGCACAGATACGCAGTATTTT
CASSFPSSTDTQYF
>TRBD1|14|NA|TRBJ1-4|TRBV28
TGTGCCAGCAGCGCGACAGGGGGCTCGGAAAAACTGTTTTTT
CASSATGGSEKLFF
>TRBD1|15|NA|TRBJ1-5|TRBV2
TGTGCCAGCAACCCCCGGGACAGGGCTGTACAGCCCCAGCATTTT
CASNPRDRAVQPQHF
>NA|15|once|TRBJ1-1|TRBV21-1
TGTGCCAGCCGACCAGACAGGATTAGTGACACTGAAGCTTTCTTT
CASRPDRISDTEAFF
>TRBD2|15|NA|TRBJ2-7|TRBV7-2
TGTGCCAGCAGTCGGACTAGCGGGAGTTCATACGAGCAGTACTTC
CASSRTSGSSYEQYF
>TRBD2|14|NA|TRBJ2-3|TRBV5-1
TGCGCCAGCAGCAGTAGCGGGGTAACAGATACGCAGTATTTT
CASSSSGVTDTQYF
>NA|14|NA|TRBJ2-7|TRBV11-3
TGTGCCAGCAGCTTAGATTTCAACAACTACGAGCAGTACTTC
CASSLDFNNYEQYF
>NA|16|NA|TRBJ2-7|TRBV14
TGTGCCAGCAGCCAAGTGATCGGATCTTCCGTCCCAGGGCAGTACTTC
CASSQVIGSSVPGQYF
>NA|14|NA|TRBJ1-2|TRBV27
TGTGCCAGCAGTCCGGTCGGGACGGCCTATGGCTACACCTTC
CASSPVGTAYGYTF
>NA|11|NA|TRBJ2-3|TRBV20-1
TGCAGTTTCGGACGCACAGATACGCAGTATTTT
CSFGRTDTQYF
>TRBD1|14|few|TRBJ1-4|TRBV28
TGTGCCAGCAGTAGGGGGCAAGCGGGTGAAAAACTGTTTTTT
CASSRGQAGEKLFF
>NA|14|NA|TRBJ2-2|TRBV5-1
TGCGCCAGCAGTCTGATACAAGGCACCGGGGAGCTGTTTTTT
CASSLIQGTGELFF
>NA|13|NA|TRBJ1-5|TRBV19
TGTGCCAGTTCCGGGACGGGCAATCAGCCCCAGCATTTT
CASSGTGNQPQHF
>NA|12|NA|TRBJ2-3|TRBV9
TGTGCCAGCAGCAGGACTGTAGATACGCAGTATTTT
CASSRTVDTQYF
>TRBD2|18|NA|TRBJ2-7|TRBV4-2
TGTGCCAGCAGCCAAGACCTCGGGGGGGCCCTTATCTCCTACGAGCAGTACTTC
CASSQDLGGALISYEQYF
>TRBD2|16|NA|TRBJ2-1|TRBV27
TGTGCCAGCAGAGATTTACTAGCGGGCGCCTACAATGAGCAGTTCTTC
CASRDLLAGAYNEQFF
>NA|13|NA|TRBJ1-2|TRBV4-2
TGTGCCAGCAGCCAAGACCGAGCAGAATTTTACACCTTC
CASSQDRAEFYTF
>NA|14|NA|TRBJ2-3|TRBV7-2
TGTGCCAGCAGCTTAAGGACCCGAGGAGATACGCAGTATTTT
CASSLRTRGDTQYF
>TRBD1|15|NA|TRBJ2-5|TRBV3-1/TRBV3-2
TGTGCCAGCAGCCAAGCCCGGACAGGGCCGGAGACCCAGTACTTC
CASSQARTGPETQYF
>NA|14|NA|TRBJ2-5|TRBV19
TGTGCCAGTAGCCCAGGGTTCTCCCTAGAGACCCAGTACTTC
CASSPGFSLETQYF
>NA|14|NA|TRBJ2-7|TRBV7-9
TGTGCCAGCAGCTTAGGATACACCTCCTACGAGCAGTACTTC
CASSLGYTSYEQYF
>TRBD2|13|NA|TRBJ2-5|TRBV5-1
TGCGCCAGCATGGGGGGGGTCCAAGAGACCCAGTACTTC
CASMGGVQETQYF
>NA|14|NA|TRBJ1-1|TRBV4-1
TGCGCCAGCAGCCAGTACACAGTGAACACTGAAGCTTTCTTT
CASSQYTVNTEAFF
>NA|14|NA|TRBJ2-7|TRBV6-1
TGTGCCAGCAGTGAAGTCGGGAGCTACTACGAGCAGTACTTC
CASSEVGSYYEQYF
>NA|14|NA|TRBJ2-1|TRBV27
TGTGCCAGCAGTCGACTTGACAGTTACAATGAGCAGTTCTTC
CASSRLDSYNEQFF
>NA|13|NA|TRBJ2-5|TRBV18
TGTGCCAGCTCCCTGCAGGGTCGAGAGACCCAGTACTTC
CASSLQGRETQYF
>NA|13|NA|TRBJ1-2|TRBV29-1
TGCAGCGTGGCCCCTGAAGGACACTATGGCTACACCTTC
CSVAPEGHYGYTF
>NA|14|NA|TRBJ1-3|TRBV2
TGTGCCAGCGATGGGGGGATAGGTGGAAACACCATATATTTT
CASDGGIGGNTIYF
>TRBD2|19|NA|TRBJ2-5|TRBV7-9
TGTGCCAGCAGCTTACGAGGGTTGGGCGGGAGTTCGGCGGGGAGGACCCAGTACTTC
CASSLRGLGGSSAGRTQYF
>TRBD2|18|NA|TRBJ2-1|TRBV11-3
TGTGCCAGCAGCTTAAACGGACTAGAGGCTCCTCAGGTTGGTGAGCAGTTCTTC
CASSLNGLEAPQVGEQFF
>NA|13|NA|TRBJ1-2|TRBV27
TGTGCCAGCAGTCTTGTTCCCAGCTTGGGCTACACCTTC
CASSLVPSLGYTF
>NA|13|NA|TRBJ1-1|TRBV19
TGTGCCAGCCTCGGGCTTTGGAACACTGAAGCTTTCTTT
CASLGLWNTEAFF
>TRBD1|16|NA|TRBJ1-1|TRBV4-1
TGCGCCAGCAGCCCGACAGGGGGTAAGTCGGACACTGAAGCTTTCTTT
CASSPTGGKSDTEAFF
>TRBD2|16|NA|TRBJ2-7|TRBV7-9
TGTGCCAGCAGCTCGGTGATTAGCGGGAGTTTCGACGAGCAGTACTTC
CASSSVISGSFDEQYF
>NA|13|NA|TRBJ2-1|TRBV19
TGTGCCAGTAGTCTGACAGGCGACAATGAGCAGTTCTTC
CASSLTGDNEQFF
>NA|11|NA|TRBJ2-1|TRBV3-1/TRBV3-2
TGTGCCAGCAGCCGTATCAATGAGCAGTTCTTC
CASSRINEQFF
>NA|17|NA|TRBJ1-2|TRBV3-1/TRBV3-2
TGTGCCAGCAGCCAAGATCTCGGAGGGAGGGGAGTCTATGGCTACACCTTC
CASSQDLGGRGVYGYTF
>NA|13|once|TRBJ1-1|TRBV6-4
TGTGCCAGCAGTGACTCCAGGAACACTGAAGCTTTCTTT
CASSDSRNTEAFF
>TRBD1|13|NA|TRBJ2-7|TRBV28
TGTGCCAGCGGGACAGGTCTCTCCTACGAGCAGTACTTC
CASGTGLSYEQYF
>TRBD1|15|NA|TRBJ1-2|TRBV7-9
TGTGCCAGCAGCTTAAGGGGTTTGGCAGGGGGCGGCTACACCTTC
CASSLRGLAGGGYTF
>TRBD2|18|NA|TRBJ2-3|TRBV11-2
TGTGCCAGCAGCCGAAGACTAGCGGGAGAGTGGAGAGTAGATACGCAGTATTTT
CASSRRLAGEWRVDTQYF
>NA|13|once|TRBJ1-1|TRBV3-1/TRBV3-2
TGTGCCAGCAGCCAAGTCGTTTGGACTGAAGCTTTCTTT
CASSQVVWTEAFF
>NA|12|NA|TRBJ2-5|TRBV5-1
TGCGCCAGTTGCAGGGGACAAGAGACCCAGTACTTC
CASCRGQETQYF
>NA|14|NA|TRBJ1-5|TRBV4-1
TGCGCCAGCAGCCCGGACAGAGCGGCTCAGCCCCAGCATTTT
CASSPDRAAQPQHF
>TRBD1|15|NA|TRBJ2-1|TRBV19
TGTGCCAGTAGTATGGAGGACAGGGGTAGGGATGAGCAGTTCTTC
CASSMEDRGRDEQFF
>TRBD1|17|NA|TRBJ2-7|TRBV7-3
TGTGCCAGCGCCAAGGGGACCGGGGACAGGGTCTCCTACGAGCAGTACTTC
CASAKGTGDRVSYEQYF
>NA|16|once|TRBJ2-4|TRBV18
TGTGCCAGCTCCTCCGGCGGATTACAAGCCAAAAACATTCAGTACTTC
CASSSGGLQAKNIQYF
>NA|13|NA|TRBJ1-1|TRBV11-3
TGTGCCAGCAGCTTAGTCCGAGACACTGAAGCTTTCTTT
CASSLVRDTEAFF
>NA|13|NA|TRBJ1-4|TRBV5-6
TGTGCCAGCGGCCGGGACACTAATGAAAAACTGTTTTTT
CASGRDTNEKLFF
>TRBD2|18|NA|TRBJ2-2|TRBV6-2/TRBV6-3
TGTGCCAGCAGTTACACTACGGTCCTGGCGGGAGACACCGGGGAGCTGTTTTTT
CASSYTTVLAGDTGELFF